What follows describes a single TCR beta chain. The antigen is not known. Data came from immunoSEQ multiplex PCR; TCRdb stores just in-frame clones and leaves some out. The sample records over a million clones, around 95% being singletons. These data originate in a study of shared clonotypes between healthy human individuals. Overall study context: Each donor's CD8 memory used one plate, CD8 naive two, each CD4 subset three.

Points from the study as a whole: Clonotype sharing across a few donors was observed for 4% to 5.5% of naive CD4 clonotypes. Sequencing depth was predicted to influence how clonotypes are shared among donors.

This CDR3 is 14 amino acids long. CDR1 is SGHRS, CDR2 YFSETQ, per germline. Germline trimming cut 4 bases from V and 9 bases from J; bases unmatched to any gene: 5. The sequenced sample consisted of naive CD4+ T cells sorted from blood. The subset is: CD45RA+ positively selected. The chain combines TRBV5-1 with TRBJ2-4, with TRBD1 matching 12 bases. This TCR derives from a man aged 30-40 years in good health. The DNA of the CDR3 is TGCGCCAGCAGCCCGGGACAGGGGGCCCCCATTCAGTACTTC. This codes for CASSPGQGAPIQYF.